This T cell receptor (beta chain) was identified during a study of blood T cell repertoires in COVID-19. Study background: Specimens from acute and convalescent COVID-19 originated in the United States, Italy and Spain. The cDNA or gDNA used as material had been derived from T cells, B-cell-depleted T cells, or PBMCs.

In the original workflow: The assay estimated nucleated cells by amplifying reference gene primers. The method was immunoSEQ multiplex PCR; TCRdb's version includes in-frame clones alone and lacks a portion of them. That table supplies the V and J calls and clone size; D and trimming were determined from the DNA. Altogether about 190,000 clones are present, about 88% being singletons, with the ten largest covering just under 25%. V lost 4 bases, J lost 10 bases, and 14 bases lay in between. Germline V lookup: CDR1 SEHNR, CDR2 FQNEAQ (reference sequence). The CDR3 runs to 13 residues. Clinical histories supplied by participants themselves formed the basis of cohort assignment.

Sequencing was done on a sample of PBMCs or T cells enriched from blood (not recorded which). The rearrangement links TRBV7-9 to TRBJ1-5; D gene ambiguous. The sequence came from a woman aged 40 to 50 in a cohort exposed to, infected with or recovered from COVID-19 (not recorded which). The CDR3 loop is CASSSGPNIPQHF. The CDR3 DNA reads as TGTGCCAGCAGCTCGGGTCCTAACATACCCCAGCATTTT.